Listed below are T cell receptor beta chains from one sample, sequenced in a study of blood T cell repertoires in COVID-19. The protocol was immunoSEQ multiplex PCR, while the TCRdb copy is restricted to in-frame clones and leaves out a portion. The sample holds a few hundred thousand clones, 75% to 90% seen once. The specimen sequenced was PBMCs or T cells enriched from blood (not recorded which). These receptors were taken from a woman aged 45 to 65 who had recovered from COVID-19. CDR3s include the opening cysteine and the closing phenylalanine or tryptophan. The order of the fields is J gene, CDR3 length, D gene, V gene, clone size, CDR3 protein, CDR3 DNA. A D gene is named only where the DNA matches it firmly. Expanded clones get a size class; other rows say once, few or many, or leave the size out.

TRBJ2-5 16 TRBD2 TRBV6-2/TRBV6-3 - CASSSLLAGEQETQYF TGTGCCAGCAGTTCCCTCCTAGCGGGGGAGCAAGAGACCCAGTACTTC
TRBJ1-3 16 TRBD1 TRBV7-6 - CASSLDQGVAGNTIYF TGTGCCAGCAGCTTAGACCAGGGGGTTGCTGGAAACACCATATATTTT
TRBJ2-7 17 TRBD2 TRBV2 - CASRPGGLAGGGYEQYF TGTGCCAGCAGACCCGGGGGGCTAGCGGGAGGAGGGTACGAGCAGTACTTC
TRBJ2-1 17 TRBD2 TRBV27 - CASSPQIAGGAYNEQFF TGTGCCAGCAGTCCCCAGATCGCGGGAGGGGCCTACAATGAGCAGTTCTTC
TRBJ2-7 15 TRBD2 TRBV6-5 - CASAQISGGANEQYF TGTGCCAGCGCCCAAATAAGCGGGGGGGCCAACGAGCAGTACTTC
TRBJ2-7 16 TRBD2 TRBV6-4 - CASSAKRREGPYEQYF TGTGCCAGCAGTGCCAAACGACGGGAGGGCCCCTACGAGCAGTACTTC
TRBJ2-6 18 TRBD1 TRBV25-1 - CASSELKDQGAGANVLTF TGTGCCAGCAGTGAATTAAAGGACCAGGGGGCTGGGGCCAACGTCCTGACTTTC
TRBJ2-7 15 TRBD1 TRBV4-3 - CASSQGTGTPYEQYF TGCGCCAGCAGCCAAGGGACAGGGACCCCCTACGAGCAGTACTTC
TRBJ1-6 15 - TRBV30 - CAWTQGRGRDSPLHF TGTGCCTGGACCCAAGGGAGGGGTCGGGATTCACCCCTCCACTTT
TRBJ1-6 15 - TRBV30 - CAWSIRLDRNSPLHF TGTGCCTGGAGTATAAGACTCGACAGAAATTCACCCCTCCACTTT
TRBJ1-1 13 - TRBV6-5 - CASTSRVDTEAFF TGTGCCAGCACCTCCCGGGTAGACACTGAAGCTTTCTTT
TRBJ2-3 14 - TRBV2 - CASKLVISTDTQYF TGTGCCAGCAAACTAGTCATTAGCACAGATACGCAGTATTTT
TRBJ1-5 13 - TRBV5-5 few CASSFWENQPQHF TGTGCCAGCAGCTTCTGGGAGAATCAGCCCCAGCATTTT
TRBJ1-3 16 - TRBV5-1 - CASSPLLQGFGNTIYF TGCGCCAGCAGCCCGCTACTGCAGGGGTTTGGAAACACCATATATTTT
TRBJ2-7 16 - TRBV7-2 - CASSLGDSRDLYEQYF TGTGCCAGCAGCTTAGGGGACTCCCGGGATTTATACGAGCAGTACTTC
TRBJ1-5 13 - TRBV10-3 - CAISAESNQPQHF TGTGCCATCAGTGCGGAGAGCAATCAGCCCCAGCATTTT
TRBJ2-2 17 TRBD2 TRBV7-9 - CASSWTGTSGGTGELFF TGTGCCAGCAGTTGGACCGGGACTAGCGGGGGTACCGGGGAGCTGTTTTTT
TRBJ2-1 18 - TRBV2 - CASRQRRGPIRLGNEQFF TGTGCCAGCCGTCAGCGGAGGGGGCCCATCCGTTTGGGTAATGAGCAGTTCTTC
TRBJ1-5 14 - TRBV30 - CAWNTDRLGQPQHF TGTGCCTGGAATACTGACAGGTTGGGGCAGCCCCAGCATTTT
TRBJ1-2 14 TRBD1 TRBV6-5 - CASSFGQGASGYTF TGTGCCAGCAGCTTTGGACAGGGGGCTTCCGGCTACACCTTC
TRBJ2-7 16 TRBD2 TRBV6-5 - CASSYSTRGASYEQYF TGTGCCAGCAGTTACTCGACGCGGGGGGCCTCCTACGAGCAGTACTTC
TRBJ2-3 20 TRBD2 TRBV6-2/TRBV6-3 - CASSYASSGSQYSGTDTQYF TGTGCCAGCAGTTACGCGTCGAGCGGGAGTCAATATTCGGGGACAGATACGCAGTATTTT
TRBJ1-2 19 - TRBV3-1/TRBV3-2 - CASSRNTGQGPVGDYGYTF TGTGCCAGCAGCCGCAATACGGGACAAGGCCCCGTGGGAGACTATGGCTACACCTTC
TRBJ2-1 17 TRBD2 TRBV19 - CASSAPITSGGHNEQFF TGTGCCAGTAGTGCGCCAATAACTAGCGGAGGACACAATGAGCAGTTCTTC
TRBJ1-5 16 - TRBV27 - CASSLSGSPSNQPQHF TGTGCCAGCAGTTTATCGGGCAGCCCTAGCAATCAGCCCCAGCATTTT
TRBJ2-1 15 TRBD2 TRBV5-1 - CASSSSGGALEEQFF TGCGCCAGCAGCTCTAGCGGGGGGGCTCTTGAAGAGCAGTTCTTC
TRBJ2-3 16 TRBD1 TRBV30 - CAWSATGTGTTDTQYF TGTGCCTGGAGCGCAACCGGGACAGGGACCACAGACACGCAGTATTTT
TRBJ1-1 11 - TRBV2 few CANQLGTEAFF TGTGCCAATCAACTTGGCACTGAAGCTTTCTTT
TRBJ2-7 14 - TRBV6-2/TRBV6-3 - CASSLEGAAYEQYF TGTGCCAGCAGTTTGGAGGGGGCCGCCTACGAGCAGTACTTC
TRBJ1-6 15 - TRBV2 - CASRDTGQQNSPLHF TGTGCCAGCAGGGATACCGGACAGCAGAATTCACCCCTCCACTTT
TRBJ1-5 13 - TRBV19 few CASSMGWRQPQHF TGTGCCAGTAGTATGGGCTGGCGTCAGCCCCAGCATTTT
TRBJ2-3 13 - TRBV4-1 - CASSRQGTDTQYF TGCGCCAGCAGCCGACAGGGCACAGATACGCAGTATTTT
TRBJ2-1 14 TRBD2 TRBV6-2/TRBV6-3 - CASSSAGGRNEQFF TGTGCCAGCAGTTCCGCGGGAGGGCGCAATGAGCAGTTCTTC
TRBJ2-3 17 TRBD1 TRBV4-3 - CASSQDWGQGNVNTQYF TGCGCCAGCAGCCAAGATTGGGGACAGGGGAACGTGAATACGCAGTATTTT
TRBJ2-1 15 - TRBV12-5 - CASGYEGGFNNEQFF TGTGCTAGTGGTTACGAAGGGGGATTCAACAATGAGCAGTTCTTC